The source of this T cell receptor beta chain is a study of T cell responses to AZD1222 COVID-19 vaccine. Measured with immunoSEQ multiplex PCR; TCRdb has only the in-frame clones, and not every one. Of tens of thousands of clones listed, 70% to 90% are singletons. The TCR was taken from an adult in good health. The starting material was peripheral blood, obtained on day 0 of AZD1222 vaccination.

DNA for the CDR3: TGCGCCAGCAGCCAAGACCCTAGCGGGAGAGTCTACGAGCAGTACTTC. This codes for CASSQDPSGRVYEQYF. V usage is TRBV4-1 and J usage is TRBJ2-7; 10 positions agree with TRBD2. The CDR3 spans 16 residues. Germline V gene data show CDR1 as MGHRA and CDR2 as YSYEKL. Unmatched junction bases numbered 5, after V lost 0 bases and J lost 3 bases.